The 7 T cell receptor beta chains below were found in one sample sequenced in a study of blood T cell repertoires in COVID-19. Here immunoSEQ multiplex PCR was the method, and the copy in TCRdb shows in-frame clones only, minus some. The repertoire holds 150,000 to 200,000 clones, with around nine tenths as singletons. Sequencing was performed on peripheral blood. These TCRs come from a man in his sixties or seventies with acute or convalescent COVID-19.

This clone was recorded once. The chain joins TRBV7-9 to TRBJ2-5; 7 positions agree with TRBD2. Trimming at V came to 4 bases and at J to 7 bases, leaving 9 bases not matched to a gene. From germline, CDR1 is SEHNR and CDR2 FQNEAQ (reference sequence). The CDR3 runs 14 residues. CDR3 in DNA: TGTGCCAGCAGCTCCGCGGGGGAGAGCGGGACCCAGTACTTC. Amino acid sequence: CASSSAGESGTQYF.

The chain couples TRBV4-1 to TRBJ1-3; D remains unclear. Germline CDR1 MGHRA, CDR2 YSYEKL. The ends were cut back, 5 bases at V and 1 base at J, with 12 bases in the middle. The CDR3 runs to 15 residues. CDR3 residues: CASSGGFESGNTIYF. For the CDR3, the DNA is TGCGCCAGCAGCGGCGGGTTCGAATCTGGAAACACCATATATTTT.

V is TRBV4-2 and J is TRBJ2-3, with D unclear. V gave up 1 base and J gave up 0 bases, with 8 bases separating them. CDR1 LGHNA and CDR2 YNFKEQ come from the germline V gene. This CDR3 is 15 amino acids long. CDR3 region: CASSQAVRSTDTQYF. DNA for the CDR3: TGTGCCAGCAGCCAAGCGGTTAGAAGCACAGATACGCAGTATTTT.

The chain employs TRBV24-1 and TRBJ2-1; TRBD2 matches at 7 bases. V dropped 3 bases and J dropped 0; count of bases not matched to a gene: 13. There are 19 residues in the CDR3. CDR1 and CDR2 from the germline V gene are KGHDR and SFDVKD. The CDR3 region has the DNA TGTGCCACCAGTGATGGGATGATTGATGGCGGGAGCTCCTACAATGAGCAGTTCTTC. This encodes CATSDGMIDGGSSYNEQFF.

The chain carries TRBV7-8 and TRBJ2-7, with TRBD1 identical over 12 bases. CDR1 is SGHVS and CDR2 is FQNEAQ in the germline V gene. The CDR3 runs to 19 residues. The V gene end was trimmed by 5 bases and the J gene end by 5 bases; junction bases not matched to a gene: 19. The CDR3 DNA is TGTGCCAGCAGCCAAATCGGGGGGCCTGGGACAGGGGGCGCGGACGAGCAGTACTTC. Amino acids: CASSQIGGPGTGGADEQYF.

The sample holds one count of this clone. The V gene is TRBV5-1, the J gene TRBJ1-5; D is perhaps TRBD1 (5 bases). Germline lookup yields CDR1 SGHRS and CDR2 YFSETQ. CDR3 length equals 16 residues. The V end was cut by 4 bases, the J end by 7 bases, with 21 bases between. Here the CDR3 DNA reads TGCGCCAGCAGCGCCACCGGGACCCCCGCGGGACAGCCCCAGCATTTT. This codes for CASSATGTPAGQPQHF.

This rearrangement joins TRBV7-2 to TRBJ1-3; D not resolved. From germline, CDR1 is SGHTA and CDR2 FQGNSA. Trimming took off 1 base at V and 2 bases at J, with 12 bases between the two ends. CDR3 length: 16 residues. CDR3 region: CASSLEWAVAGNTIYF. The CDR3 region has the DNA TGTGCCAGCAGCTTAGAGTGGGCCGTCGCTGGAAACACCATATATTTT. Combining the CDR3 with reference TRBV7-2 and TRBJ1-3 gives the whole variable domain GAGVSQSPSNKVTEKGKDVELRCDPISGHTALYWYRQSLGQGLEFLIYFQGNSAPDKSGLPSDRFSAERTGGSVSTLTIQRTQQEDSAVYLCASSLEWAVAGNTIYFGEGSWLTVV.